The clone carrying this T cell receptor beta chain showed up just once. Its antigen is unidentified. Samples derive from patients with active juvenile idiopathic arthritis. This specimen belongs to a study of circulating and synovial CD4+ cells in juvenile arthritis. Findings and limits, study-wide: Some such blood samples were as oligoclonal as synovium. Shared-clonotype fractions with synovium likely underestimate full repertoire overlap.

Repertoires were generated with immunoSEQ multiplex PCR, while TCRdb's copy carries only in-frame clones and drops some. The sample records over 30,000 clones, nearly 95% being singletons. CDR1 MDHEN and CDR2 SYDVKM come from the germline V gene. CDR3 length: 13 residues. The V and J ends lost 4 bases and 10 bases respectively, with 13 bases between them. Sample: CD4+ T cells from blood. This TCR derives from a human donor with juvenile idiopathic arthritis. The rearrangement uses TRBV28 and TRBJ1-4, with D possibly being TRBD1 (5 bases). The CDR3 nucleotides are TGTGCCAGCAGTTACCCGACAGACGGAAAACTGTTTTTT. It encodes CASSYPTDGKLFF.